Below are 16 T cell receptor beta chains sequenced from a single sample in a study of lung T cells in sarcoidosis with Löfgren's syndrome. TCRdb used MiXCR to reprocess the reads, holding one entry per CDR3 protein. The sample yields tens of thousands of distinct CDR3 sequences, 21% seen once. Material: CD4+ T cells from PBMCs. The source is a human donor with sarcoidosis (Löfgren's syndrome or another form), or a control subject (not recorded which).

DNA for the CDR3: TGTGCCAGCAGTTTATTTGGAGCGGGGGGTCCCCTTGATACGCAGTATTTT. This codes for CASSLFGAGGPLDTQYF. V gene TRBV28 combines with J gene TRBJ2-3; 9 bases are shared with TRBD2. Germline V gene lookup returns CDR1 MDHEN and CDR2 SYDVKM. The CDR3 spans 17 residues. V dropped 1 base and J dropped 6; count of bases not matched to a gene: 11. The full variable domain, with the rest looked up from reference TRBV28 and TRBJ2-3, is DVKVTQSSRYLVKRTGEKVFLECVQDMDHENMFWYRQDPGLGLRLIYFSYDVKMKEKGDIPEGYSVSREKKERFSLILESASTNQTSMYLCASSLFGAGGPLDTQYFGPGTRLTVL.

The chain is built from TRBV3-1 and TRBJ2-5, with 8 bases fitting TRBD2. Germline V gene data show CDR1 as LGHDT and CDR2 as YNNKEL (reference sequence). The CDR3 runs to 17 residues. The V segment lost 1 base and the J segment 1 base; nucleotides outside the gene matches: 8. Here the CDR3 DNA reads TGTGCCAGCAGCCAAGGTCGGCTAGCGGGCGTCCAAGAGACCCAGTACTTC. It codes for CASSQGRLAGVQETQYF.

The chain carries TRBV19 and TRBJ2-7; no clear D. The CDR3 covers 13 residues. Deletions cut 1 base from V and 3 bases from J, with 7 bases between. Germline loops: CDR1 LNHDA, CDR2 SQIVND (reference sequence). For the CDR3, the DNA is TGTGCCAGTAGTATAGCGGTTCTCTACGAGCAGTACTTC. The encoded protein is CASSIAVLYEQYF.

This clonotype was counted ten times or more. CDR3 DNA sequence: TGTGCCAGCAATCCCGGCGTGGGGGCCGGATCTCCCCAGCATTTT. It yields the protein CASNPGVGAGSPQHF. V usage is TRBV12-3 or TRBV12-4 and J usage is TRBJ1-5; possible D gene TRBD1, 6 bases. The CDR3 loop spans 15 amino acids. Trimming removed 7 bases from V and 10 bases from J, with 23 bases in between.

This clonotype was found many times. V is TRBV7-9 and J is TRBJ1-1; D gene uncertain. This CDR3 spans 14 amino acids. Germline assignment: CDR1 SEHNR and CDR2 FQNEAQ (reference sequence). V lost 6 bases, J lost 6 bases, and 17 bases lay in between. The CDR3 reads CASRLAQRGPEAFF. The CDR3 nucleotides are TGTGCCAGCAGACTTGCCCAGAGAGGGCCTGAAGCTTTCTTT.

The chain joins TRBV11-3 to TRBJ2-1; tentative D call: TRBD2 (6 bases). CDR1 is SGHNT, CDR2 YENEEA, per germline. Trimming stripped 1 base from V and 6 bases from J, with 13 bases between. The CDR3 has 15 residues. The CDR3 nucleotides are TGTGCCAGCAGCTTAGGTTCGGGGACTGGCAATGAGCAGTTCTTC. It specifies CASSLGSGTGNEQFF.

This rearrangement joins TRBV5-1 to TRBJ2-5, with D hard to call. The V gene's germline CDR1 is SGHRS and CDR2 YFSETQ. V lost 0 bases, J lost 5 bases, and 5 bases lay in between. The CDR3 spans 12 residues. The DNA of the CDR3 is TGCGCCAGCAGCTTGGCCTTCGAGACCCAGTACTTC. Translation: CASSLAFETQYF.

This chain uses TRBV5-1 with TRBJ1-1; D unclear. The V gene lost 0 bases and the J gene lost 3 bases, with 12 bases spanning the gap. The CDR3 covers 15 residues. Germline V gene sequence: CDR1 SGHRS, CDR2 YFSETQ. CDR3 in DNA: TGCGCCAGCAGCTTGGAGGAGAGTGGATACACTGAAGCTTTCTTT. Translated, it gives CASSLEESGYTEAFF.

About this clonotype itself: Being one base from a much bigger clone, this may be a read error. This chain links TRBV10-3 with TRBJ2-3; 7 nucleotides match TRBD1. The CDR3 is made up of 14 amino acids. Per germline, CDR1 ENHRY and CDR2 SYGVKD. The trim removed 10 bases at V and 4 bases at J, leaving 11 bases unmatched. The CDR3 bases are TGTGCCACGAAGACAGGGATCGACGCAGATACGCAGTATTTT. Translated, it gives CATKTGIDADTQYF.

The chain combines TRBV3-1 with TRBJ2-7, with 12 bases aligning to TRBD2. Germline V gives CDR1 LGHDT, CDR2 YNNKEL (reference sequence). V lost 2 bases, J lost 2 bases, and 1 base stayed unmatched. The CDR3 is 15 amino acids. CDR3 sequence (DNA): TGTGCCAGCAGCCAACTAGCGGGGGGGACCTACGAGCAGTACGTC. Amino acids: CASSQLAGGTYEQYV.

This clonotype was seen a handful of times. Here the CDR3 DNA reads TGCGCCAGCAGCCAAGGGGTTCGACTAGACGAGCAGTACTTC. Translation gives CASSQGVRLDEQYF. This rearrangement joins TRBV4-1 to TRBJ2-7, with a tentative D call TRBD2 (6 bases). This CDR3 is built from 14 residues. The V end was cut by 1 base, the J end by 5 bases, with 12 bases between. The germline V gene has CDR1 MGHRA and CDR2 YSYEKL.

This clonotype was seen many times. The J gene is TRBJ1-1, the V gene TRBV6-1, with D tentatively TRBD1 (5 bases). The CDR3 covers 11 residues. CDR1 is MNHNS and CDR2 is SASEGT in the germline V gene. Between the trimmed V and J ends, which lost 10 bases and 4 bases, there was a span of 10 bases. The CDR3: CATRAVTEAFF. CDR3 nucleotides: TGTGCCACCAGGGCGGTCACTGAAGCTTTCTTT.

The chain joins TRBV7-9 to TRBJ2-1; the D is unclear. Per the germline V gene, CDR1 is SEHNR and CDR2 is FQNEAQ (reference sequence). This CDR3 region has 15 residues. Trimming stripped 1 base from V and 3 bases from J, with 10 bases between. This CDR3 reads CASSLDGLDYNEQFF. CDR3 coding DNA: TGTGCCAGCAGCTTAGACGGGCTAGACTACAATGAGCAGTTCTTC.

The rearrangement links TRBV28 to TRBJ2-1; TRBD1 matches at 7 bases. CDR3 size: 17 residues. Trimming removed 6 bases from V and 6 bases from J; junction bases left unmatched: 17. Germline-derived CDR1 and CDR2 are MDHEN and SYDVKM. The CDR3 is CASRLNGYRGRGNEQFF. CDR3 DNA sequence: TGTGCCAGCAGGTTAAATGGTTACAGGGGAAGGGGCAATGAGCAGTTCTTC.

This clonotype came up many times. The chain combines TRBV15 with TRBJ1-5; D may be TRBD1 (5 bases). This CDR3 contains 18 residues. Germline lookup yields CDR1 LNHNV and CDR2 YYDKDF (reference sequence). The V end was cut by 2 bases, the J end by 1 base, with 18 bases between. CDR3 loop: CATSRPLEQGRSNQPQHF. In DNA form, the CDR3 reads TGTGCCACCAGCAGACCTCTGGAGCAGGGAAGAAGCAATCAGCCCCAGCATTTT.

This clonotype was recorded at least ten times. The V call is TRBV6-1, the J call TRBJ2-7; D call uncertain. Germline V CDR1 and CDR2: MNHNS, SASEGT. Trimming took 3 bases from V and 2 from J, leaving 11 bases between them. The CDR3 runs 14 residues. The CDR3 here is CASSDQPIAYEQYV. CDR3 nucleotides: TGTGCCAGCAGTGACCAGCCCATCGCCTACGAGCAGTACGTC.